These 3 T cell receptor beta chains originate from one sample sequenced in a study of T cell responses to AZD1222 COVID-19 vaccine. Libraries were prepared by immunoSEQ multiplex PCR; TCRdb keeps only in-frame clonotypes and omits some of them. The data show approximately 130,000 clones, with 93% seen just once and roughly 1% held by the top ten. The sample in question was peripheral blood, obtained on day 0 of AZD1222 vaccination. These TCRs come from an adult in good health.

The V gene is TRBV4-1, the J gene TRBJ1-3; D might be TRBD1 (5 bases). The ends were cut back, 0 bases at V and 0 bases at J, with 15 bases in the middle. Germline lookup yields CDR1 MGHRA and CDR2 YSYEKL. This CDR3 spans 18 amino acids. CDR3 bases: TGCGCCAGCAGCCAAGACCCCCGACAGCCGAGCTCTGGAAACACCATATATTTT. Protein product: CASSQDPRQPSSGNTIYF.

The J gene is TRBJ1-3, the V gene TRBV7-6; D is perhaps TRBD1 (5 bases). Between the trimmed V and J ends, which lost 3 bases and 1 base, there was a span of 10 bases. Germline V gene lookup returns CDR1 SGHVS and CDR2 FNYEAQ. This CDR3 comprises 15 residues. The CDR3 sequence is CASSLFQGSGNTIYF. CDR3 DNA sequence: TGTGCCAGCAGCTTGTTTCAGGGTTCTGGAAACACCATATATTTT.

V is TRBV13 and J is TRBJ1-1; D perhaps matches TRBD1 (5 bases). This CDR3 spans 15 amino acids. V was pared by 1 base and J by 3 bases, with 12 bases between. Germline V gene data show CDR1 as PRHDT and CDR2 as FYEKMQ (reference sequence). The CDR3 region is CASSLEAGRHTEAFF. The DNA for the CDR3 is TGTGCCAGCAGCTTAGAGGCAGGGCGCCACACTGAAGCTTTCTTT.